Listed here is a single T cell receptor beta chain. The clone's antigen remains unknown. The sample originates from a study of monozygotic twins with inflammatory bowel disease (dated by TCRdb to 2018 to 2020). As for the study more broadly: A total of approximately 28 monozygotic twin pairs were included in the full study, comprising nine German pairs (four IBD-concordant, five IBD-discordant) and 19 IBD-discordant Danish pairs. Each individual had, on average, about 151 000 unique TCRalpha sequences and 181 000 unique TCRbeta sequences available for analysis. Within discordant pairs, disease-associated traits were sought mainly by comparing IBD patients with their genetically identical healthy co-twins.

From each donor, an approximately 2.5 ml peripheral blood sample was drawn into PAXgene tubes and stored at -80 degrees C. Total RNA was isolated from whole blood with the PAXgene blood miRNA kit on an automated QIAcube, without T cell sorting. Peripheral blood from monozygotic twin pairs, either concordant or discordant for inflammatory bowel disease, underwent deep TCRalpha and TCRbeta repertoire profiling that used unique molecular barcoding. Smoking habits were recorded for all twin pairs, and each individual was classified as a current, former or never smoker. General conclusions and limits of the study: Distinction between different T cell subtypes could not be achieved in the analysis. Because patients received different immunosuppressive treatments, the repertoires may have picked up extra background noise and variability between individuals. No difference in repertoire similarity was observed between concordant and discordant twins, possibly owing to limited statistical power. A decrease in TCRbeta repertoire diversity, as measured by inverse Simpson index, was observed in IBD patients compared with their healthy co-twins. Compared with healthy twins, IBD patients had fewer clonotypes in common with other individuals, a difference most pronounced in patients showing signs of disease activity. No single strong signal or clonotype linked to IBD turned up in the results, so the idea that one exists was not supported.

Library creation used 5' RACE. For each TCR library, approximately 3.5 ug of total RNA was used. For each sample, cDNA was synthesized in eight separate reactions using SMARTScribe reverse transcriptase. Unique molecular identifiers containing a 6-nucleotide sample barcode were introduced through template switching during cDNA synthesis. TCRalpha and TCRbeta cDNA was amplified in two nested PCRs of around 15 and 9 cycles, and bead purification was carried out after each PCR. Before amplification, the cDNA was treated with uracil DNA-glycosylase and purified using the QIAquick PCR purification kit. The second PCR added Illumina TruSeq-compatible adapters along with sample-specific barcodes. Library quality and concentration were checked on TapeStation and Qubit, and libraries were pooled at approximately 5 ng each. The pooled libraries were sequenced with 2 x 100 bp reads and custom sequencing primers on an Illumina HiSeq2500 single-index Rapid Run. Per the source publication's procedure: UMI-based consensus assembly with MiGEC version 1.2.6 was used to correct PCR and sequencing errors. V(D)J alignment, clonotype assembly and CDR3 extraction were performed with MiXCR version 2.1.1. Gene usage, clonotype sharing and MAIT/NKT TCR abundance were normalised by analysing the top 1000, 10 000 and 20 000 clonotypes per sample. Diversity was computed as the inverse Simpson index with the vegan R package after downsampling to 27 000 UMIs. Paired Mann-Whitney U tests were applied to discordant twin pairs, and Benjamini-Hochberg correction was used for multiple testing. The reads, reprocessed by TCRdb, yield one row per CDR3 protein sequence and no DNA. The V and J calls and clone size come from TCRdb's table, not from the authors' own analysis. The table for this sample records approximately 330,000 distinct CDR3 sequences. The top ten clones comprise around 2% of the sample.

The specimen was blood. The sequence was obtained from a human donor with ulcerative colitis or Crohn's disease, or a healthy co-twin of an affected twin (not recorded which).

CDR3 protein: CASIPGTPTNTGELFF. The chain employs TRBV23-1 and TRBJ2-2; TCRdb reports TRBD1, a call that lacks DNA to check it against. TRBV23-1 is an ORF for which the function is uncertain. Reading from cysteine to phenylalanine, the CDR3 counts 16 amino acids. No DNA sequence is on record.